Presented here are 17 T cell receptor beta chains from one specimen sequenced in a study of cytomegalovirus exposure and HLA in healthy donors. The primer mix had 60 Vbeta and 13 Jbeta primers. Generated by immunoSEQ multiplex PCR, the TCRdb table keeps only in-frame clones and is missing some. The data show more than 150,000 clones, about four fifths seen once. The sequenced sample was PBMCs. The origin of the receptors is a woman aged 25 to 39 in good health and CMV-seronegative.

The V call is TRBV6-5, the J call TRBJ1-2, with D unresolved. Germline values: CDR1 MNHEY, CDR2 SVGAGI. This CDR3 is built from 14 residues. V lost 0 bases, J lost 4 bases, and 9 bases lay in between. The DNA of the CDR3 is TGTGCCAGCAGTTACTCGGAGGGTATCTATGGCTACACCTTC. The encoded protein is CASSYSEGIYGYTF.

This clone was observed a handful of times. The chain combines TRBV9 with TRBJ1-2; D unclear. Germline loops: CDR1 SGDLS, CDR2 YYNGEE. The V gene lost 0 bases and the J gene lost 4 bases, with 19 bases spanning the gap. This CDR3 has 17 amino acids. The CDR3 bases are TGTGCCAGCAGCGTAGGGGCAGTGTCGGCCGGTTTCTATGGCTACACCTTC. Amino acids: CASSVGAVSAGFYGYTF. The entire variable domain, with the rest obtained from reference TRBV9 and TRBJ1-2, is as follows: DSGVTQTPKHLITATGQRVTLRCSPRSGDLSVYWYQQSLDQGLQFLIQYYNGEERAKGNILERFSAQQFPDLHSELNLSSLELGDSALYFCASSVGAVSAGFYGYTFGSGTRLTVV.

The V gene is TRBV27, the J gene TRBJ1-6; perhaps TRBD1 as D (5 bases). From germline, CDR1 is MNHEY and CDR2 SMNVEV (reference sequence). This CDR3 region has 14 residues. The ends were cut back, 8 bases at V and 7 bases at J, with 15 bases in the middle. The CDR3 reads CASGSWGHNSPLHF. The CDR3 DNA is TGTGCCAGCGGATCGTGGGGCCACAATTCACCCCTCCACTTT.

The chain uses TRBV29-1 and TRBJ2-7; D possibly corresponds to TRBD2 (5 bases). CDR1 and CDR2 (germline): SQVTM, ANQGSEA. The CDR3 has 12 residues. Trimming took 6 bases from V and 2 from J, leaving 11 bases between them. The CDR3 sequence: CSVRQAAYEQYF. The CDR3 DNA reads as TGCAGCGTCCGACAAGCGGCCTACGAGCAGTACTTC.

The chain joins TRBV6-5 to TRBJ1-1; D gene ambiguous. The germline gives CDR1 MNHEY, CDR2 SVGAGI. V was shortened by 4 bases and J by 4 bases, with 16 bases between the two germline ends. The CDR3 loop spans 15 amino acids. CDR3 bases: TGTGCCAGCAGTTTTTCTACTAGGGCGGGCACTGAAGCTTTCTTT. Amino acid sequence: CASSFSTRAGTEAFF.

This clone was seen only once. CDR3 nucleotides: TGTGCCAGCAGCTTAGGGGGGGAGGTGAACTATGGCTACACCTTC. Its protein is CASSLGGEVNYGYTF. The genes are TRBV7-2 and TRBJ1-2; weak D call: TRBD1 (5 bases). The CDR3 is made up of 15 amino acids. CDR1 SGHTA and CDR2 FQGNSA come from the germline V gene. The ends were cut back, 1 base at V and 2 bases at J, with 11 bases in the middle.

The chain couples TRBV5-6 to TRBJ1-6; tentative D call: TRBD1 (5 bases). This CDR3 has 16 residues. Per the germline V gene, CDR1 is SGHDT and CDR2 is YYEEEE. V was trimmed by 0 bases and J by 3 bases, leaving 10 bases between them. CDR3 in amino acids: CASSLGAGGYNSPLHF. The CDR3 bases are TGTGCCAGCAGCTTGGGGGCGGGGGGCTATAATTCACCCCTCCACTTT.

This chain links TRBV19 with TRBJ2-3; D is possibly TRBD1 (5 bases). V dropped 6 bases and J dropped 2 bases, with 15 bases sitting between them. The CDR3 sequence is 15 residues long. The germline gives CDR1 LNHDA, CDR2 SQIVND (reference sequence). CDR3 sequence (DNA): TGTGCCAGTAGGCGGCCAGGGTGGGACACAGATACGCAGTATTTT. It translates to CASRRPGWDTDTQYF.

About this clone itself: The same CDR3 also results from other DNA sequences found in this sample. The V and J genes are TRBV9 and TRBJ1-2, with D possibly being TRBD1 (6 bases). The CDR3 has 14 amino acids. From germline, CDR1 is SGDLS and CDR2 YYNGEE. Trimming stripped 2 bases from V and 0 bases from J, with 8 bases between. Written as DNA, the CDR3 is TGTGCCAGCAGCGTGACAGGCACTAACTATGGCTACACCTTC. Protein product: CASSVTGTNYGYTF.

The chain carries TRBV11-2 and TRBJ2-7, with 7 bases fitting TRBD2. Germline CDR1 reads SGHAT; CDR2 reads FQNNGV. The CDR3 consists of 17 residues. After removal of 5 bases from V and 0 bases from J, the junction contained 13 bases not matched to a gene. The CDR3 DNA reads TGTGCCAGCAGCCGATTAAGCGGGAAACGAGACTCCTACGAGCAGTACTTC. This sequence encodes CASSRLSGKRDSYEQYF.

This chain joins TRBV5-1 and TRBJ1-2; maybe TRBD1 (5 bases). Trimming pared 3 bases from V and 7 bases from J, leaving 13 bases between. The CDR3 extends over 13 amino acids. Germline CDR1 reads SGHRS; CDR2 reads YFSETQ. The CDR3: CASSSGWEGGYTF. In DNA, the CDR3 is TGCGCCAGCAGCTCAGGGTGGGAAGGTGGCTACACCTTC. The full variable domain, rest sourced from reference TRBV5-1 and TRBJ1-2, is KAGVTQTPRYLIKTRGQQVTLSCSPISGHRSVSWYQQTPGQGLQFLFEYFSETQRNKGNFPGRFSGRQFSNSRSEMNVSTLELGDSALYLCASSSGWEGGYTFGSGTRLTVV.

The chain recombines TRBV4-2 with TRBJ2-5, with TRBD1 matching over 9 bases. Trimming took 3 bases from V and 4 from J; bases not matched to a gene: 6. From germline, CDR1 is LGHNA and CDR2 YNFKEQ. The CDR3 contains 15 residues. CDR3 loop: CASSHKQGAAETQYF. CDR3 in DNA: TGTGCCAGCAGCCACAAACAGGGGGCTGCAGAGACCCAGTACTTC.

The CDR3 DNA follows: TGTGCCAGCAGGCTGGACAGGAATGAAAAACTGTTTTTT. Translating gives CASRLDRNEKLFF. The chain combines TRBV2 with TRBJ1-4, with 7 bases identical to TRBD1. Trimming removed 6 bases from V and 5 bases from J; junction bases left unmatched: 3. Germline V CDR1 and CDR2: SNHLY, FYNNEI. The CDR3 is made up of 13 amino acids.

The CDR3 sequence: CASSPAGGGSNQPQHF. Written as DNA, the CDR3 is TGTGCCAGCTCACCGGCGGGGGGCGGGTCAAATCAGCCCCAGCATTTT. This sequence joins TRBV18 and TRBJ1-5, with a weak D call TRBD1 (6 bases). The CDR3 covers 16 residues. Trimming cost V 3 bases and J 4 bases, with 16 bases left between them. Germline V gene data show CDR1 as KGHSH and CDR2 as LQKENI.

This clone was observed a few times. In DNA form, the CDR3 reads TGTGCCAGCTCACAGGGAGGCAATCAGCCCCAGCATTTT. The encoded protein is CASSQGGNQPQHF. V usage is TRBV18 and J usage is TRBJ1-5; no definite D call. This CDR3 spans 13 amino acids. With 4 bases removed from V and 2 bases from J, the gap between germline ends came to 6 bases. The germline CDR1 and CDR2 sequences are KGHSH and LQKENI.

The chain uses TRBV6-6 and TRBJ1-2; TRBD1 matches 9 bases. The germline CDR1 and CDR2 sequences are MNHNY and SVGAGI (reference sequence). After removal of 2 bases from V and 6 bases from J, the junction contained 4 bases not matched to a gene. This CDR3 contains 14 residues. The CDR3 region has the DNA TGTGCCAGCAGTTACCCCCGGGACAGGGATGGCTACACCTTC. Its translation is CASSYPRDRDGYTF.

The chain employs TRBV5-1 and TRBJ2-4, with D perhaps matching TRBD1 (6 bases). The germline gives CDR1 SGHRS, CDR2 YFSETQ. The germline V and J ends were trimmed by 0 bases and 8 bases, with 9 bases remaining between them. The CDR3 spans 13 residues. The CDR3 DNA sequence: TGCGCCAGCAGCTTGGAACCAGGGGACATTCAGTACTTC. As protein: CASSLEPGDIQYF.